The 28 T cell receptor beta chains presented below share a single source sample, sequenced in a study of T cell responses to AZD1222 COVID-19 vaccine. Here immunoSEQ multiplex PCR was the method, and the copy in TCRdb shows in-frame clones only, minus some. The sample holds 150,000 to 200,000 clones; around 94% are singletons and the top ten take 3.6%. This specimen consisted of peripheral blood, obtained 28 days after the second dose of the MenACWY control vaccine. Receptors were obtained from an adult who received the MenACWY meningococcal vaccine as a control.

V gene TRBV11-2 combines with J gene TRBJ2-4; 7 positions match TRBD2. The CDR3 runs 17 residues. Germline V gene lookup returns CDR1 SGHAT and CDR2 FQNNGV. V lost 4 bases and J lost 0; bases outside the gene matches: 9. CDR3 sequence: CASSSYLAGVAKNIQYF. In nucleotides, the CDR3 is TGTGCCAGCAGCTCCTACTTGGCGGGGGTAGCCAAAAACATTCAGTACTTC. Combining the CDR3 with reference TRBV11-2 and TRBJ2-4 gives the whole variable domain EAGVAQSPRYKIIEKRQSVAFWCNPISGHATLYWYQQILGQGPKLLIQFQNNGVVDDSQLPKDRFSAERLKGVDSTLKIQPAKLEDSAVYLCASSSYLAGVAKNIQYFGAGTRLSVL.

In this sample, this clone turned up once. This chain connects TRBV7-2 to TRBJ2-1, with 9 positions matching TRBD2. The germline V gene has CDR1 SGHTA and CDR2 FQGNSA. V shed 6 bases and J 4 bases; nucleotides not matched to a gene: 4. The CDR3 totals 14 residues. CDR3 amino acids: CASSRTSDYNEQFF. DNA for the CDR3: TGTGCCAGCAGTCGGACTAGCGATTACAATGAGCAGTTCTTC.

This clone is a singleton in its sample. This chain joins TRBV12-3 or TRBV12-4 and TRBJ2-5, with D uncertain. This CDR3 is built from 12 residues. V gave up 4 bases and J gave up 5 bases, with 8 bases separating them. CDR3 region: CASSSASETQYF. The DNA of the CDR3 is TGTGCCAGCAGTTCGGCCTCGGAGACCCAGTACTTC.

V is TRBV6-2 or TRBV6-3 and J is TRBJ1-1; D is possibly TRBD1 (5 bases). Germline assignment: CDR1 MNHEY and CDR2 SVGEGT. CDR3 length: 14 amino acids. The V end lost 0 bases, the J end lost 11 bases, and 16 bases lay between the germline ends. The CDR3 sequence: CASSYSYRPEEAFF. The CDR3 coding sequence is TGTGCCAGCAGTTACTCGTACAGGCCGGAGGAGGCTTTCTTT.

This chain joins TRBV24-1 and TRBJ1-4; 10 bases are a match to TRBD1. Germline CDR1 reads KGHDR; CDR2 reads SFDVKD. The CDR3 runs to 15 residues. Trimming cost V 4 bases and J 7 bases; bases outside gene matches: 5. The CDR3 nucleotides read TGTGCCACCAGTGACTCGGGACAGGGGATTGAAAAACTGTTTTTT. Its translation: CATSDSGQGIEKLFF.

The table lists this clone with a few counts. V is TRBV10-2 and J is TRBJ1-1; D not resolved. The CDR3 contains 12 residues. Germline CDR1 and CDR2: WSHSY and SAAADI. Trimming stripped 6 bases from V and 8 bases from J, with 13 bases between. The CDR3: CASSDTGWEAFF. The CDR3, as DNA: TGCGCCAGCAGCGACACGGGGTGGGAAGCTTTCTTT.

About this clone itself: Within the sample, other DNA sequences also encode this same CDR3. The chain is built from TRBV11-2 and TRBJ2-7, with D unclear. V lost 3 bases and J lost 3, with 3 bases in between. The CDR3 sequence is 11 residues long. Germline V lookup: CDR1 SGHAT, CDR2 FQNNGV. DNA of the CDR3: TGTGCCAGCAGCTTCCACTACGAGCAGTACTTC. Translated, it gives CASSFHYEQYF.

The gene calls are TRBV5-1 and TRBJ2-3; D call uncertain. This CDR3 comprises 14 residues. Germline CDR1 and CDR2: SGHRS and YFSETQ. Trimming shortened V by 4 bases and J by 1 base, and 10 bases separated the two germline ends. The CDR3 loop reads CASSQLTGTDTQYF. The CDR3 DNA is TGCGCCAGCAGCCAACTAACAGGCACAGATACGCAGTATTTT.

This chain joins TRBV28 and TRBJ1-5; D gene unclear. Germline V gives CDR1 MDHEN, CDR2 SYDVKM. The CDR3 totals 13 residues. The V gene lost 6 bases and the J gene lost 4 bases, with 10 bases spanning the gap. This CDR3 is CASSWGGNQPQHF. CDR3 nucleotides: TGTGCCAGCAGCTGGGGAGGAAATCAGCCCCAGCATTTT.

This clone is a singleton in its sample. The chain employs TRBV27 and TRBJ2-7, with TRBD2 as a possible D gene (6 bases). This CDR3 has 15 residues. The V gene lost 2 bases and the J gene lost 5 bases, with 16 bases spanning the gap. The V gene's germline CDR1 is MNHEY and CDR2 SMNVEV (reference sequence). CDR3 DNA sequence: TGTGCCAGCAGTTTAGGGCGCGGGGCTTCGGACGAGCAGTACTTC. Amino acid sequence: CASSLGRGASDEQYF.

The rearrangement joins TRBV12-3 or TRBV12-4 to TRBJ2-1; D gene unclear. V was clipped by 5 bases and J by 10 bases, with 15 bases between them. This CDR3 contains 13 residues. The CDR3 region has the DNA TGTGCCAGCAGTCTCGGGCCCCTTGGAGAGCAGTTCTTC. This gives the protein CASSLGPLGEQFF.

CDR3 coding DNA: TGTGCCAGCAGTTCAGGTCGTTACAATGAGCAGTTCTTC. Protein: CASSSGRYNEQFF. This chain links TRBV28 with TRBJ2-1; no clear D. The CDR3 extends over 13 amino acids. CDR1 is MDHEN and CDR2 is SYDVKM in the germline V gene. V gave up 4 bases and J gave up 4 bases, with 8 bases separating them.

This CDR3 reads CASSVQTIANEQFF. In DNA, the CDR3 is TGTGCCAGCAGCGTACAGACTATTGCCAATGAGCAGTTCTTC. This chain joins TRBV9 and TRBJ2-1; possible D gene TRBD2, 5 bases. CDR1 and CDR2 from the germline V gene are SGDLS and YYNGEE. Trimming pared 1 base from V and 6 bases from J, leaving 11 bases between. The CDR3 has 14 amino acids.

This clone was counted once. The CDR3 protein is CASSLAGRGLAFF. For the CDR3, the DNA is TGTGCCAGCAGCTTAGCGGGAAGGGGCCTAGCTTTCTTT. The V call is TRBV7-2, the J call TRBJ1-1; a weak D match, TRBD1 (5 bases). V lost 0 bases and J 10 bases, leaving 12 bases between the germline ends. CDR3 length equals 13 residues. The germline CDR1 and CDR2 sequences are SGHTA and FQGNSA.

CDR3 coding DNA: TGCGCCAGCAGAGGGCACACTGAAGCTTTCTTT. Encoded protein: CASRGHTEAFF. The V and J genes are TRBV10-1 and TRBJ1-1; D gene uncertain. The CDR3 covers 11 residues. The ends were cut back, 6 bases at V and 3 bases at J, with 5 bases in the middle. CDR1 is WNHNN, CDR2 SYGVQD, per germline (reference sequence).

The chain carries TRBV19 and TRBJ1-5; 9 positions match TRBD1. Trimming at V came to 8 bases and at J to 4 bases, leaving 3 bases not matched to a gene. The germline V gene has CDR1 LNHDA and CDR2 SQIVND (reference sequence). This CDR3 has 13 amino acids. The DNA for the CDR3 is TGTGCCAGTCAGACAGGGGGAAATCAGCCCCAGCATTTT. It is translated as CASQTGGNQPQHF.

The V and J genes are TRBV4-3 and TRBJ1-1; no clear D gene. This CDR3 has 14 amino acids. The germline V gene has CDR1 LGHNA and CDR2 YSLEER. V dropped 0 bases and J dropped 1 base, with 6 bases sitting between them. For the CDR3, the DNA is TGCGCCAGCAGCCAAGATCAGCGGAACACTGAAGCTTTCTTT. Its protein is CASSQDQRNTEAFF.

CDR3 residues: CASSRGGAYNEQFF. The CDR3 DNA sequence: TGTGCCAGTAGTCGGGGGGGAGCCTACAATGAGCAGTTCTTC. The genes are TRBV19 and TRBJ2-1, with TRBD2 matching 8 bases. Germline-derived CDR1 and CDR2 are LNHDA and SQIVND (reference sequence). V trimming: 5 bases; J trimming: 2 bases; junction bases outside the gene matches: 2. The CDR3 spans 14 residues.

Here the CDR3 DNA reads TGTGCCAGCACCCTAAGCGGGAGGGGAAACTACGAGCAGTACTTC. It yields the protein CASTLSGRGNYEQYF. The chain joins TRBV28 to TRBJ2-7, with 10 bases identical to TRBD2. V was clipped by 7 bases and J by 3 bases; unmatched bases: 9. The germline V gene encodes CDR1 MDHEN and CDR2 SYDVKM. The CDR3 consists of 15 residues.

The chain combines TRBV7-8 with TRBJ1-1; 7 nucleotides align to TRBD1. Germline lookup yields CDR1 SGHVS and CDR2 FQNEAQ. The CDR3 is made up of 18 amino acids. The V segment lost 2 bases and the J segment 0 bases; nucleotides outside the gene matches: 12. The CDR3 is CASSLNSAGQHLNTEAFF. CDR3 in DNA: TGTGCCAGCAGCTTAAACAGTGCGGGACAGCATCTGAACACTGAAGCTTTCTTT.

The chain couples TRBV19 to TRBJ2-3; D remains ambiguous. Germline CDR1 LNHDA, CDR2 SQIVND (reference sequence). CDR3 length: 13 residues. Trimming took 4 bases from V and 4 from J, leaving 9 bases between them. The CDR3 protein is CASSTLGADTQYF. For the CDR3, the DNA is TGTGCCAGTAGTACTCTGGGTGCAGATACGCAGTATTTT.

The table lists this clone with a count of one. CDR3 sequence: CASSPGGGITYNSPLHF. The DNA for the CDR3 is TGTGCCAGCAGTCCCGGGGGTGGAATTACCTATAATTCACCCCTCCACTTT. The chain uses TRBV27 and TRBJ1-6; tentatively, D is TRBD1 (5 bases). The germline V gene encodes CDR1 MNHEY and CDR2 SMNVEV (reference sequence). The CDR3 extends over 17 amino acids. V was trimmed by 5 bases and J by 2 bases, leaving 16 bases between them.

The rearrangement links TRBV10-3 to TRBJ2-1; maybe TRBD2 (5 bases). The CDR3 contains 12 residues. The V end was cut by 2 bases, the J end by 14 bases, with 13 bases between. The germline V gene has CDR1 ENHRY and CDR2 SYGVKD. CDR3 nucleotides: TGTGCCATCAGTGAGACCGGGGTCTCGGAGTTCTTC. Translated, it gives CAISETGVSEFF.

V gene TRBV3-1 (or the pseudogene TRBV3-2) combines with J gene TRBJ2-1; D tentatively fits TRBD1 or TRBD2 (7 bases each). Germline assignment: CDR1 LGHDT and CDR2 YNNKEL (reference sequence). There are 16 residues in the CDR3. Trimming shortened V by 4 bases and J by 5 bases, and 18 bases separated the two germline ends. The DNA for the CDR3 is TGTGCCAGCAGCCCTCAGGGGGGGACTTCAGACAATGAGCAGTTCTTC. This sequence encodes CASSPQGGTSDNEQFF.

The J gene is TRBJ2-1, the V gene TRBV4-2; D remains ambiguous. The CDR3 has 17 amino acids. Trimming pared 0 bases from V and 0 bases from J, leaving 12 bases between. CDR1 and CDR2 from the germline V gene are LGHNA and YNFKEQ. CDR3 in amino acids: CASSQDPAPSSYNEQFF. CDR3 DNA sequence: TGTGCCAGCAGCCAAGATCCGGCCCCGAGCTCCTACAATGAGCAGTTCTTC.

This rearrangement joins TRBV11-3 to TRBJ2-5; 7 bases are a match to TRBD2. V was pared by 1 base and J by 5 bases, with 4 bases of the junction left unmatched. CDR3 length equals 14 residues. From germline, CDR1 is SGHNT and CDR2 YENEEA. CDR3 protein: CASSLGTSEETQYF. The CDR3 DNA reads as TGTGCCAGCAGCTTAGGCACTAGCGAGGAGACCCAGTACTTC. The full variable domain, its missing parts supplied by reference TRBV11-3 and TRBJ2-5, is EAGVVQSPRYKIIEKKQPVAFWCNPISGHNTLYWYLQNLGQGPELLIRYENEEAVDDSQLPKDRFSAERLKGVDSTLKIQPAELGDSAVYLCASSLGTSEETQYFGPGTRLLVL.

This chain uses TRBV6-5 with TRBJ1-1; maybe TRBD1 (5 bases). CDR3 length equals 13 residues. Germline CDR1 is MNHEY and CDR2 is SVGAGI. V was cut by 6 bases and J by 8 bases, with 16 bases left in between. The chain's CDR3 is CASSGTSLREAFF. In nucleotides, the CDR3 is TGTGCCAGCAGCGGGACCTCCCTTAGGGAAGCTTTCTTT.

V is TRBV7-3 and J is TRBJ2-5; 7 bases agree with TRBD1. There are 15 residues in the CDR3. Germline V gene lookup returns CDR1 SGHTA and CDR2 FQGTGA. V lost 5 bases, J lost 5 bases, and 11 bases stayed unmatched. DNA of the CDR3: TGTGCCAGCAGCCAGATTGGACAGGCTTATGAGACCCAGTACTTC. It translates to CASSQIGQAYETQYF.